These T cell receptor beta chains were read from a single sample in a study of technical replicates of blood from a few donors. Sequencing was performed with immunoSEQ multiplex PCR; in TCRdb, only in-frame clones are kept and a portion is missing. The table includes about 84,000 clones, 95% to 98% detected once. Sequencing was performed on T cells isolated from PBMCs. The receptors come from a human donor in good health. The CDR3 runs from the conserved cysteine through the conserved F or W. D genes are given only for firm matches. The size of a clone is reported for some rows only, either as once, few or many, or as a class for expanded clones.

d_call: NA; j_call: TRBJ2-1; v_call: TRBV5-1; clone_size: NA; cdr3_nt: TGCGCCAGCAGCTATTGGCGGGCTCGGACTCTCGCCAATGAGCAGTTCTTC; cdr3_aa: CASSYWRARTLANEQFF
d_call: NA; j_call: TRBJ1-2; v_call: TRBV7-9; clone_size: NA; cdr3_nt: TGTGCCAGCAGCAACTTACGTCAGGGGACTAACTATGGCTACACCTTC; cdr3_aa: CASSNLRQGTNYGYTF
d_call: NA; j_call: TRBJ2-2; v_call: TRBV19; clone_size: NA; cdr3_nt: TGTGCCAGTATAAGCCTGGTGGGGGCGAGGCACAGGGCCAACACCGGGGAGCTGTTTTTT; cdr3_aa: CASISLVGARHRANTGELFF
d_call: NA; j_call: TRBJ1-2; v_call: TRBV7-9; clone_size: NA; cdr3_nt: TGTGCCAGCAGCTTAGTTTCGGAGAGGAACTATGGCTACACCTTC; cdr3_aa: CASSLVSERNYGYTF
d_call: TRBD1; j_call: TRBJ2-3; v_call: TRBV7-9; clone_size: NA; cdr3_nt: TGTGCCAGCAGGCCTAACCCCGACAGGGGTGCAACAGATACGCAGTATTTT; cdr3_aa: CASRPNPDRGATDTQYF
d_call: TRBD2; j_call: TRBJ2-1; v_call: TRBV5-1; clone_size: NA; cdr3_nt: TGCGCCAGCAGCTTGAGCCAGCGGGAGGCCAATGAGCAGTTCTTC; cdr3_aa: CASSLSQREANEQFF
d_call: TRBD2; j_call: TRBJ2-1; v_call: TRBV18; clone_size: NA; cdr3_nt: TGTGCCAGCTCACCATGGGGCCTAGCGGGGGGCAATGAGCAGTTCTTC; cdr3_aa: CASSPWGLAGGNEQFF
d_call: TRBD1; j_call: TRBJ1-2; v_call: TRBV11-1; clone_size: NA; cdr3_nt: TGTGCCAGCAGCTTACAGTCGCAGGGGGATGGCTACACCTTC; cdr3_aa: CASSLQSQGDGYTF
d_call: TRBD2; j_call: TRBJ2-7; v_call: TRBV10-2; clone_size: NA; cdr3_nt: TGCGCCAGCCTAGCGGGAGCCTACGAGCAGTACTTC; cdr3_aa: CASLAGAYEQYF
d_call: NA; j_call: TRBJ2-1; v_call: TRBV5-1; clone_size: NA; cdr3_nt: TGCGCCAGCAGCTTGAACAGCGCGGGAGAGCAGTTCTTC; cdr3_aa: CASSLNSAGEQFF
d_call: NA; j_call: TRBJ1-1; v_call: TRBV27; clone_size: NA; cdr3_nt: TGTGCCAGCAGTGCCTACGGTGAAGCTTTCTTT; cdr3_aa: CASSAYGEAFF
d_call: TRBD1; j_call: TRBJ1-2; v_call: TRBV4-1; clone_size: NA; cdr3_nt: TGCGCCAGCAGCCGGGACAGGGGTCTGAAGGGCTACACCTTC; cdr3_aa: CASSRDRGLKGYTF
d_call: TRBD2; j_call: TRBJ2-5; v_call: TRBV9; clone_size: once; cdr3_nt: TGTGCCAGCAGCCTCCGGGGGGGCGCCCAAGAGACCCAGTACTTC; cdr3_aa: CASSLRGGAQETQYF